Presented here are 11 T cell receptor beta chains from one specimen sequenced in a study of T cells after posttransplantation cyclophosphamide. Only in-frame clones appear in the TCRdb table, and some are missing; sequencing was by immunoSEQ multiplex PCR. Of approximately 21,000 clones in the sample, around 85% were seen once. Methotrexate plus calcineurin inhibitor accompanied controls' myeloablative marrow transplants; sampling was 1 year later. The specimen was PBMCs, collected roughly a year after allogeneic stem cell transplant with calcineurin inhibitor and methotrexate. Receptor source: a female patient between 30 and 45 years old who received an allogeneic stem cell transplant from an unrelated donor, was CMV-positive, and had acute and chronic GVHD. Part of the T cell pool may stem from the graft donor.

The V and J genes are TRBV9 and TRBJ2-1; D unresolved. The ends were cut back, 0 bases at V and 2 bases at J, with 9 bases in the middle. The CDR3 length is 15 residues. The germline V gene has CDR1 SGDLS and CDR2 YYNGEE. This CDR3 is CASSVGHLPYNEQFF. For the CDR3, the DNA is TGTGCCAGCAGCGTAGGTCACCTACCCTACAATGAGCAGTTCTTC.

This chain connects TRBV6-1 to TRBJ2-1; TRBD2 agrees at 8 bases. The CDR3 loop spans 14 amino acids. Germline V gene sequence: CDR1 MNHNS, CDR2 SASEGT. The ends lost 4 bases at V and 6 bases at J; junction bases unmatched: 5. CDR3 region: CASSGRGGLNEQFF. The CDR3 coding sequence is TGTGCCAGCAGTGGACGGGGGGGCCTCAATGAGCAGTTCTTC.

The chain is built from TRBV6-5 and TRBJ2-7; D uncertain. The V gene's germline CDR1 is MNHEY and CDR2 SVGAGI. The CDR3 is 15 amino acids. Trimming took off 0 bases at V and 4 bases at J, with 13 bases between the two ends. The CDR3 spells CASSYSGALGYEQYF. In DNA form, the CDR3 reads TGTGCCAGCAGTTACTCAGGAGCCCTTGGGTACGAGCAGTACTTC.

In DNA, the CDR3 is TGTGCCAGCAGCTTAGCGCGGGGCGGGAGAGAGACCCAGTACTTC. Amino acids: CASSLARGGRETQYF. V usage is TRBV7-6 and J usage is TRBJ2-5, with 7 positions matching TRBD2. The CDR3 is 15 amino acids. The germline V gene has CDR1 SGHVS and CDR2 FNYEAQ. After removal of 0 bases from V and 4 bases from J, the junction contained 5 bases not matched to a gene.

The chain recombines TRBV7-3 with TRBJ2-3, with 7 bases matching TRBD2. Trimming at V came to 5 bases and at J to 3 bases, leaving 5 bases not matched to a gene. Germline CDR1 is SGHTA and CDR2 is FQGTGA. There are 14 residues in the CDR3. In nucleotides, the CDR3 is TGTGCCAGCAGCCTGGTGCGGGGGACAGATACGCAGTATTTT. Amino acid sequence: CASSLVRGTDTQYF.

The chain couples TRBV11-2 to TRBJ2-1, with 10 bases lining up with TRBD2. Trimming took 3 bases from V and 7 from J; bases not matched to a gene: 0. Germline CDR1 is SGHAT and CDR2 is FQNNGV. The CDR3 runs to 13 residues. CDR3 residues: CASSFSGGNEQFF. The CDR3 DNA sequence: TGTGCCAGCAGCTTTAGCGGGGGGAATGAGCAGTTCTTC.

The chain employs TRBV2 and TRBJ2-5; 7 bases map to TRBD2. The DNA end favors TRBJ2-7, so the J call may be wrong. The CDR3 is 15 residues long. Germline assignment: CDR1 SNHLY and CDR2 FYNNEI. The CDR3 region is CASSSTSSSSYEQYF. For the CDR3, the DNA is TGTGCCAGCAGTTCGACTAGCTCTTCCTCCTACGAGCAGTACTTC.

This clone has only one observation. The V call is TRBV30, the J call TRBJ2-3, with 7 positions matching TRBD1. Trimming took 4 bases from V and 5 from J; bases not matched to a gene: 3. There are 12 residues in the CDR3. From germline, CDR1 is GTSNPN and CDR2 SVGIG (reference sequence). CDR3 coding DNA: TGTGCCTGGATATACAGGGGAGATACGCAGTATTTT. Its translation is CAWIYRGDTQYF.

The sample holds one count of this clone. V is TRBV30 and J is TRBJ2-3, with D perhaps TRBD1 (6 bases). The germline V gene encodes CDR1 GTSNPN and CDR2 SVGIG (reference sequence). CDR3 size: 13 residues. V shed 3 bases and J shed 4 bases, with 11 bases lying between them. The CDR3 DNA is TGTGCCTGGAGCGAGGACAGCCCAGATACGCAGTATTTT. Translation gives CAWSEDSPDTQYF.

The rearrangement links TRBV30 to TRBJ1-1, with unresolved D. The CDR3 totals 11 residues. Per the germline V gene, CDR1 is GTSNPN and CDR2 is SVGIG (reference sequence). V shed 1 base and J shed 3 bases, with 3 bases lying between them. Written as DNA, the CDR3 is TGTGCCTGGAGTGCGTACACTGAAGCTTTCTTT. This codes for CAWSAYTEAFF.

V usage is TRBV7-9 and J usage is TRBJ2-4, with TRBD2 matching over 7 bases. CDR1 and CDR2 from the germline V gene are SEHNR and FQNEAQ (reference sequence). This CDR3 region has 16 residues. J lost 0 bases, V lost 1 base, and 3 bases had no gene match. CDR3 amino acids: CASSLGSGVAKNIQYF. The CDR3, as DNA: TGTGCCAGCAGCTTAGGCAGCGGGGTAGCCAAAAACATTCAGTACTTC.